These 32 T cell receptor beta chains were all obtained from the same sample, sequenced in a study of blood T cell repertoires in COVID-19. Some clones are missing from TCRdb's copy, which holds only in-frame ones; the method was immunoSEQ multiplex PCR. There are about 240,000 clones in the sample; 70% to 90% occur only once, and around 3.3% lies in the top ten. Material for sequencing was PBMCs or T cells enriched from blood (not recorded which). Receptor source: a middle-aged woman with acute COVID-19.

The CDR3 protein is CASSMRQGPYNEQFF. The CDR3 DNA is TGTGCCAGTAGTATGAGACAGGGGCCTTACAATGAGCAGTTCTTC. The rearrangement links TRBV19 to TRBJ2-1; 8 bases fit TRBD1. This CDR3 spans 15 amino acids. CDR1 LNHDA and CDR2 SQIVND come from the germline V gene (reference sequence). Trimming cost V 3 bases and J 4 bases; bases outside gene matches: 5.

The CDR3: CASSDRQFQPQHF. Written as DNA, the CDR3 is TGTGCCAGCAGTGACCGACAGTTTCAGCCCCAGCATTTT. V gene TRBV6-1 combines with J gene TRBJ1-5; D perhaps matches TRBD1 (5 bases). The ends were cut back, 3 bases at V and 6 bases at J, with 9 bases in the middle. The CDR3 is 13 residues long. Germline V CDR1 and CDR2: MNHNS, SASEGT.

The J gene is TRBJ2-3, the V gene TRBV28; possibly TRBD2 for D (6 bases). Germline CDR1 reads MDHEN; CDR2 reads SYDVKM. The CDR3 spans 16 residues. V was clipped by 3 bases and J by 6 bases, with 19 bases between them. Written as DNA, the CDR3 is TGTGCCAGCAGTTTTCGGCGGGCGGGGAATCGGGATACGCAGTATTTT. Translated: CASSFRRAGNRDTQYF.

In DNA form, the CDR3 reads TGTGCCAGTAGTATAGCCCGCCAGGAGGCCGGGGAGCTGTTTTTT. This sequence encodes CASSIARQEAGELFF. The J gene is TRBJ2-2, the V gene TRBV19; D is possibly TRBD2 (5 bases). The CDR3 contains 15 residues. Germline-derived CDR1 and CDR2 are LNHDA and SQIVND (reference sequence). V lost 1 base and J lost 6, with 12 bases in between.

The chain is built from TRBV11-3 and TRBJ1-3; D might be TRBD1 (5 bases). Trimming took off 7 bases at V and 0 bases at J, with 13 bases between the two ends. Looked up from germline, CDR1 is SGHNT and CDR2 is YENEEA. The length of the CDR3 is 15 residues. The CDR3 DNA is TGTGCCAGCAAAGAAGGGGCCTACTCTGGAAACACCATATATTTT. Amino acid sequence: CASKEGAYSGNTIYF. Full variable domain (rest looked up from reference TRBV11-3 and TRBJ1-3): EAGVVQSPRYKIIEKKQPVAFWCNPISGHNTLYWYLQNLGQGPELLIRYENEEAVDDSQLPKDRFSAERLKGVDSTLKIQPAELGDSAVYLCASKEGAYSGNTIYFGEGSWLTVV.

The chain's CDR3 is CASSVGGSELGGETQYF. The DNA of the CDR3 is TGTGCCAGCAGCGTAGGCGGGAGTGAGTTGGGGGGAGAGACCCAGTACTTC. The rearrangement links TRBV9 to TRBJ2-5, with 7 bases aligning to TRBD2. CDR3 length equals 17 residues. The germline V gene encodes CDR1 SGDLS and CDR2 YYNGEE. After removal of 0 bases from V and 4 bases from J, the junction contained 12 bases not matched to a gene.

This clone has just one count. The chain links TRBV10-3 to TRBJ2-5; 9 bases agree with TRBD2. This CDR3 is built from 17 residues. Germline V CDR1 and CDR2: ENHRY, SYGVKD. After removal of 2 bases from V and 5 bases from J, the junction contained 12 bases not matched to a gene. The CDR3 sequence is CAISEGDSGSLGETQYF. The DNA for the CDR3 is TGTGCCATCAGTGAGGGGGATAGCGGGAGTCTGGGTGAGACCCAGTACTTC.

The chain combines TRBV6-2 or TRBV6-3 with TRBJ2-2, with 11 positions matching TRBD2. Per germline, CDR1 MNHEY and CDR2 SVGEGT. V gave up 4 bases and J gave up 3 bases; unmatched junction bases: 7. The CDR3 spans 17 residues. Here the CDR3 DNA reads TGTGCCAGCAGTTTCGGGCCACTAGCGGGGGACACCGGGGAGCTGTTTTTT. This sequence encodes CASSFGPLAGDTGELFF.

The gene calls are TRBV11-2 and TRBJ2-3; TRBD1 aligns across 8 bases. The germline CDR1 and CDR2 sequences are SGHAT and FQNNGV. Trimming at V came to 2 bases and at J to 0 bases, leaving 7 bases not matched to a gene. There are 17 residues in the CDR3. CDR3 residues: CASSLPHRGTSTDTQYF. The CDR3 region has the DNA TGTGCCAGCAGCTTACCTCACAGGGGGACTAGCACAGATACGCAGTATTTT.

The gene calls are TRBV5-1 and TRBJ2-1; 7 nucleotides agree with TRBD2. J was trimmed by 9 bases and V by 0 bases; bases with no gene match: 9. CDR1 SGHRS and CDR2 YFSETQ come from the germline V gene. The CDR3 is made up of 15 amino acids. The CDR3 nucleotides read TGCGCCAGCAGCTTGGCGGGGAGGGCAGACGGTGAGCAGTTCTTC. Translation gives CASSLAGRADGEQFF. The whole variable domain, filled in from reference TRBV5-1 and TRBJ2-1, reads KAGVTQTPRYLIKTRGQQVTLSCSPISGHRSVSWYQQTPGQGLQFLFEYFSETQRNKGNFPGRFSGRQFSNSRSEMNVSTLELGDSALYLCASSLAGRADGEQFFGPGTRLTVL.

The chain couples TRBV7-9 to TRBJ2-5, with 12 nucleotides matching TRBD2. With 8 bases clipped from V and 5 bases from J, the junction kept 6 bases outside the gene matches. This CDR3 contains 14 residues. Germline V CDR1 and CDR2: SEHNR, FQNEAQ (reference sequence). CDR3 sequence reads: CASSTSGSLETQYF. The DNA for the CDR3 is TGTGCCAGCTCGACTAGCGGGAGTCTCGAGACCCAGTACTTC.

The V and J genes are TRBV28 and TRBJ1-5; the D is unclear. Germline V lookup: CDR1 MDHEN, CDR2 SYDVKM. The CDR3 sequence is 13 residues long. The V end lost 7 bases, the J end lost 5 bases, and 12 bases lay between the germline ends. The CDR3 coding sequence is TGTGCCAGCAAGGCAGCGAACGATCAGCCCCAGCATTTT. Protein: CASKAANDQPQHF.

This chain links TRBV9 with TRBJ2-1, with D possibly TRBD2 on 6 matching bases. Trimming cost V 4 bases and J 2 bases, with 13 bases left between them. The CDR3 has 15 amino acids. CDR1 is SGDLS and CDR2 is YYNGEE in the germline V gene. The DNA of the CDR3 is TGTGCCAGCAGCCAAAATAGCGGCCCCTACAATGAGCAGTTCTTC. This sequence encodes CASSQNSGPYNEQFF.

The chain is built from TRBV7-2 and TRBJ2-7, with D perhaps TRBD2 (5 bases). V lost 0 bases, J lost 5 bases, and 11 bases lay in between. Germline V lookup: CDR1 SGHTA, CDR2 FQGNSA. The CDR3 covers 14 residues. The DNA of the CDR3 is TGTGCCAGCAGCTTAGCGCGGGCGCGGGACGAGCAGTACTTC. This encodes CASSLARARDEQYF. Full variable domain (missing parts from reference TRBV7-2 and TRBJ2-7): GAGVSQSPSNKVTEKGKDVELRCDPISGHTALYWYRQSLGQGLEFLIYFQGNSAPDKSGLPSDRFSAERTGGSVSTLTIQRTQQEDSAVYLCASSLARARDEQYFGPGTRLTVT.

This clone was seen more than once but under ten times. The J gene is TRBJ2-7, the V gene TRBV2; D possibly corresponds to TRBD2 (6 bases). Germline V lookup: CDR1 SNHLY, CDR2 FYNNEI. The CDR3 spans 14 residues. Between the trimmed V and J ends, which lost 8 bases and 2 bases, there was a span of 16 bases. This CDR3 reads CASEAGSSPYEQYF. The CDR3 DNA follows: TGTGCCAGCGAGGCCGGGAGTAGTCCCTACGAGCAGTACTTC.

The table lists this clone with a count of one. The chain combines TRBV3-1 (or the pseudogene TRBV3-2) with TRBJ2-3; D gene unclear. This CDR3 is 12 amino acids long. Germline V gene sequence: CDR1 LGHDT, CDR2 YNNKEL (reference sequence). Trimming cost V 4 bases and J 5 bases, with 7 bases left between them. The CDR3 reads CASSPPGDTQYF. Here the CDR3 DNA reads TGTGCCAGCAGCCCTCCGGGAGATACGCAGTATTTT.

This sequence joins TRBV10-1 and TRBJ1-1, with unresolved D. V was pared by 0 bases and J by 3 bases, with 11 bases between. The germline CDR1 and CDR2 sequences are WNHNN and SYGVQD (reference sequence). The CDR3 consists of 15 residues. The CDR3 spells CASSESIVAHTEAFF. For the CDR3, the DNA is TGCGCCAGCAGTGAGTCGATCGTTGCGCACACTGAAGCTTTCTTT.

The chain employs TRBV5-8 and TRBJ1-5, with D tentatively TRBD1 (5 bases). CDR3 length: 16 amino acids. V lost 4 bases and J 3 bases, leaving 17 bases between the germline ends. In germline, CDR1 is SGHTS, CDR2 YDEGEE. CDR3 in amino acids: CASSQQQAGLNQPQHF. DNA for the CDR3: TGTGCCAGCAGCCAACAACAGGCAGGTCTCAATCAGCCCCAGCATTTT. Drawing the rest from reference TRBV5-8 and TRBJ1-5, the complete variable domain is EAGVTQSPTHLIKTRGQQATLRCSPISGHTSVYWYQQALGLGLQFLLWYDEGEERNRGNFPPRFSGRQFPNYSSELNVNALELEDSALYLCASSQQQAGLNQPQHFGDGTRLSIL.

This clone was counted a single time. The V gene is TRBV25-1, the J gene TRBJ2-6, with D uncertain. The germline V gene has CDR1 MGHDK and CDR2 SYGVNS. The CDR3 covers 13 residues. V dropped 5 bases and J dropped 1 base, with 3 bases sitting between them. This CDR3 reads CASSSSGANVLTF. The CDR3, as DNA: TGTGCCAGCAGTTCATCTGGGGCCAACGTCCTGACTTTC.

The table lists this clone with a few counts. The genes are TRBV7-9 and TRBJ2-7, with D possibly TRBD2 on 6 matching bases. V was clipped by 2 bases and J by 6 bases, with 17 bases between them. Germline CDR1 reads SEHNR; CDR2 reads FQNEAQ (reference sequence). The CDR3 has 15 residues. The CDR3 spells CASSLPKGLVGEQYF. CDR3 coding DNA: TGTGCCAGCAGCTTACCGAAGGGACTCGTCGGCGAGCAGTACTTC. Full variable domain (rest looked up from reference TRBV7-9 and TRBJ2-7): DTGVSQNPRHKITKRGQNVTFRCDPISEHNRLYWYRQTLGQGPEFLTYFQNEAQLEKSRLLSDRFSAERPKGSFSTLEIQRTEQGDSAMYLCASSLPKGLVGEQYFGPGTRLTVT.

This clone showed up just a few times. The chain has TRBV5-4 and TRBJ2-1; 8 nucleotides align to TRBD1. Losses at the gene ends were 4 bases for V and 3 bases for J; bases not matched to a gene: 6. The germline V gene encodes CDR1 SGHNT and CDR2 YYREEE (reference sequence). The CDR3 totals 15 residues. The CDR3 spells CASSQGQGNYNEQFF. The CDR3 DNA follows: TGTGCCAGCAGCCAAGGACAGGGTAACTACAATGAGCAGTTCTTC. Full variable domain (missing parts from reference TRBV5-4 and TRBJ2-1): ETGVTQSPTHLIKTRGQQVTLRCSSQSGHNTVSWYQQALGQGPQFIFQYYREEENGRGNFPPRFSGLQFPNYSSELNVNALELDDSALYLCASSQGQGNYNEQFFGPGTRLTVL.

The CDR3 sequence is CASGLTGGYGYTF. The CDR3, as DNA: TGTGCTAGTGGTTTGACAGGGGGATATGGCTACACCTTC. The rearrangement joins TRBV12-5 to TRBJ1-2; TRBD1 matches 8 bases. CDR3 length: 13 amino acids. Looked up from germline, CDR1 is LGHNT and CDR2 is FRNRAP. V dropped 2 bases and J dropped 5; count of bases not matched to a gene: 1.

V usage is TRBV19 and J usage is TRBJ2-3; 8 bases align to TRBD1. The CDR3 loop spans 14 amino acids. CDR1 is LNHDA, CDR2 SQIVND, per germline (reference sequence). V gave up 9 bases and J gave up 5 bases; unmatched junction bases: 10. The DNA of the CDR3 is TGTGCCAGCAGGACAGGAGGGACAGGAGATACGCAGTATTTT. Residues: CASRTGGTGDTQYF.

This chain's CDR3 is CASSLDQEAGQEQFF. CDR3 DNA: TGTGCCAGCAGCTTAGATCAGGAGGCGGGACAGGAGCAGTTCTTC. The chain has TRBV11-3 and TRBJ2-1; maybe TRBD1 (7 bases). This CDR3 is 15 amino acids long. Deletions cut 0 bases from V and 10 bases from J, with 16 bases between. CDR1 and CDR2 from the germline V gene are SGHNT and YENEEA.

The chain uses TRBV9 and TRBJ1-1; 12 bases map to TRBD1. V lost 0 bases, J lost 0 bases, and 3 bases stayed unmatched. Looked up from germline, CDR1 is SGDLS and CDR2 is YYNGEE. The length of the CDR3 is 17 residues. The CDR3 coding sequence is TGTGCCAGCAGCGTAGGTGGGACAGGGGGCTTGAACACTGAAGCTTTCTTT. It encodes CASSVGGTGGLNTEAFF.

The chain recombines TRBV9 with TRBJ1-4, with 7 bases aligning to TRBD1. Germline assignment: CDR1 SGDLS and CDR2 YYNGEE. This CDR3 is built from 14 residues. The trim removed 6 bases at V and 2 bases at J, leaving 4 bases unmatched. The CDR3 nucleotides read TGTGCCAGCACCCGGACAGGCACTAATGAAAAACTGTTTTTT. The encoded protein is CASTRTGTNEKLFF.

V gene TRBV18 combines with J gene TRBJ1-2; D ambiguous. The CDR3 totals 14 residues. CDR1 is KGHSH and CDR2 is LQKENI in the germline V gene. V lost 2 bases to trimming and J lost 3 bases, with 10 bases between them. The CDR3 bases are TGTGCCAGCTCACCATCCAGTCTCCACTATGGCTACACCTTC. It codes for CASSPSSLHYGYTF.

This rearrangement joins TRBV2 to TRBJ1-2; the D is unclear. The CDR3 runs 12 residues. Trimming cost V 7 bases and J 8 bases, with 14 bases left between them. CDR1 is SNHLY, CDR2 FYNNEI, per germline. CDR3 sequence: CASMSAGVGYTF. The CDR3 region has the DNA TGTGCCAGCATGAGCGCGGGCGTCGGCTACACCTTC.

The V call is TRBV3-1 (or the pseudogene TRBV3-2), the J call TRBJ2-7; TRBD2 matches at 11 bases. V was clipped by 2 bases and J by 1 base; unmatched bases: 7. Per germline, CDR1 LGHDT and CDR2 YNNKEL (reference sequence). The CDR3 length is 17 residues. The CDR3 DNA follows: TGTGCCAGCAGCCAATCAGGCCGACTAGCGGGATCCTACGAGCAGTACTTC. Protein product: CASSQSGRLAGSYEQYF.

This clone was observed a single time. The rearrangement uses TRBV5-1 and TRBJ2-3; 10 positions match TRBD2. The CDR3 runs 16 residues. Germline assignment: CDR1 SGHRS and CDR2 YFSETQ. Trimming removed 4 bases from V and 4 bases from J; junction bases left unmatched: 9. The CDR3, as DNA: TGCGCCAGCAGCCAAGTCCTAGCGGGAGATTCAGATACGCAGTATTTT. Its protein product is CASSQVLAGDSDTQYF.

V gene TRBV27 combines with J gene TRBJ1-6; D unclear. Trimming shortened V by 0 bases and J by 9 bases, and 12 bases separated the two germline ends. The V gene's germline CDR1 is MNHEY and CDR2 SMNVEV (reference sequence). CDR3 length: 15 amino acids. The CDR3 here is CASSLSRDSSSPLHF. The CDR3 DNA follows: TGTGCCAGCAGTTTATCGCGGGATTCTAGTTCACCCCTCCACTTT.

The V gene is TRBV3-1 (or the pseudogene TRBV3-2), the J gene TRBJ2-3; 9 bases fit TRBD2. The CDR3 sequence is 17 residues long. V shed 0 bases, J shed 4 bases, and the junction held 8 bases outside the gene matches. CDR1 LGHDT and CDR2 YNNKEL come from the germline V gene (reference sequence). CDR3 residues: CASSQDIRLAASDTQYF. As DNA, the CDR3 is TGTGCCAGCAGCCAAGATATACGACTAGCGGCTTCAGATACGCAGTATTTT.